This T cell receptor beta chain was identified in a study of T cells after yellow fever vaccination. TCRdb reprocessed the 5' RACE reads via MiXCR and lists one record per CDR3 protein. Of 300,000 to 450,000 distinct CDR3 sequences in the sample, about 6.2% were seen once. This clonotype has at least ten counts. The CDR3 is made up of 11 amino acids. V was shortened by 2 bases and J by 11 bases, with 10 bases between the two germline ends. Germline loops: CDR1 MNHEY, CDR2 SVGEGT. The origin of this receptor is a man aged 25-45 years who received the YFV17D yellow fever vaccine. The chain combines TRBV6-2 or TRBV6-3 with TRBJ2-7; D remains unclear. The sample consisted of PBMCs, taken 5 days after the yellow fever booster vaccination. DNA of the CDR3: TGTGCCAGCAGTTACGGACCGCTGGAGTACTTC. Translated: CASSYGPLEYF.